This TCR beta chain comes out of a study of shared clonotypes between healthy human individuals. The germline V gene encodes CDR1 SGHNT and CDR2 YYREEE (reference sequence). Trimming left V 2 bases short and J 2 bases short, with 16 bases between. The CDR3 runs to 16 residues. Only in-frame clones appear in the TCRdb table, and some are missing; sequencing was by immunoSEQ multiplex PCR. The sample holds 1.6 million or so clones, 98% seen once. This clone occurred once. Sequenced: naive CD4+ T cells sorted from blood. As for subset: CD45RA+ positively selected. The clonotype originates from a man aged 30 to 45 in good health. The chain uses TRBV5-4 and TRBJ2-5, with a tentative D call TRBD2 (6 bases). In DNA form, the CDR3 reads TGTGCCAGCAGCTTTGGTAGCCTAGCGCAGCAAGAGACCCAGTACTTC. This sequence encodes CASSFGSLAQQETQYF.